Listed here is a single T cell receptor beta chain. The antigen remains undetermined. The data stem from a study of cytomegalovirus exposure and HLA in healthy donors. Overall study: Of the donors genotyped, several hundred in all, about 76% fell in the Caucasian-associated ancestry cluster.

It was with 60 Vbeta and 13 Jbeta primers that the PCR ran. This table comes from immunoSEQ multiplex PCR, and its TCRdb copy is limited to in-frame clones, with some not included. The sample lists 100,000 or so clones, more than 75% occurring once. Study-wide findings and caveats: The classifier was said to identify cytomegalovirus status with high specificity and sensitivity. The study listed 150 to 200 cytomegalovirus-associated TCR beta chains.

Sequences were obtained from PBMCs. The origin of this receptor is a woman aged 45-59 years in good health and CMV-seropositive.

The CDR3 loop reads CASRRGGHYEKLFF. The CDR3 DNA reads TGTGCCAGCAGACGGGGGGGGCATTATGAAAAACTGTTTTTT. The J gene is TRBJ1-4, the V gene TRBV27, with D perhaps matching TRBD1 (6 bases). Germline CDR1 reads MNHEY; CDR2 reads SMNVEV (reference sequence). The length of the CDR3 is 14 residues. V lost 6 bases and J lost 6, with 14 bases in between.